This TCR beta chain appears in the sequencing data of a study of cytomegalovirus exposure and HLA in healthy donors. CDR1 and CDR2 (germline): SGHRS, YFSETQ. There are 13 residues in the CDR3. V shed 1 base and J 9 bases; nucleotides not matched to a gene: 4. Using immunoSEQ multiplex PCR, the repertoire was profiled, and TCRdb retains in-frame clones only, with some absent. Among about 120,000 clones, 88% were seen once, and the ten largest hold 6% to 7%. On this clone: As yet, its antigen is unknown.

The study's findings and limits: The tendency of first-cohort TCR clusters to co-occur in the 120 validation repertoires was identified by a subsequent analysis.

Material: PBMCs. This TCR was sampled from a woman younger than 30 in good health and CMV-seropositive. The chain links TRBV5-1 to TRBJ2-1; 7 positions match TRBD2. The CDR3 reads CASSLRRELEQFF. DNA for the CDR3: TGCGCCAGCAGCTTGAGGCGGGAGCTTGAGCAGTTCTTC.